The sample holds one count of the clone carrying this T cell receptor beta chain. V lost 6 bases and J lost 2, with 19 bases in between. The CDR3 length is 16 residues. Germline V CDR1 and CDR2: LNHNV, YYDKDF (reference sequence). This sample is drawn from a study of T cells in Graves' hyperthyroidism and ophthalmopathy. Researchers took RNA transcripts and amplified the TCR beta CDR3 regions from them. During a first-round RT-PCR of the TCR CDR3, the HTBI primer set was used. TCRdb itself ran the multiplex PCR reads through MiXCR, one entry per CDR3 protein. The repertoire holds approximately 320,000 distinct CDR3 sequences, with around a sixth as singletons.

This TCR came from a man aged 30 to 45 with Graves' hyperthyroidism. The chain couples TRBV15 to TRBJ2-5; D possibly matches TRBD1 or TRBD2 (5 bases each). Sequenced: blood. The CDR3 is CATSAQPGRQQETQYF. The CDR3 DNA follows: TGTGCCACCAGTGCACAACCGGGACGGCAACAAGAGACCCAGTACTTC.